Reported below is one TCR beta chain. The antigen is not known. The PCR employed 60 Vbeta primers together with 13 Jbeta primers. The table came from immunoSEQ multiplex PCR; TCRdb's copy has only in-frame clones and leaves some out. The sample has 100,000 to 150,000 clones, over 70% seen once. These data come from a study of cytomegalovirus exposure and HLA in healthy donors. General study points: By HLA locus, TCR association rates varied in a later analysis, with DRB1 showing the most and HLA-C the fewest. Common viral pathogens seemed to be connected with several of the most significant clusters, according to a later analysis.

CDR1 and CDR2 from the germline V gene are SGHDT and YYEEEE. The CDR3 has 15 residues. V shed 2 bases, J shed 0 bases, and the junction held 4 bases outside the gene matches. This rearrangement joins TRBV5-6 to TRBJ2-7; 8 nucleotides agree with TRBD1. Material: PBMCs. This clonotype was sampled from a woman in her thirties or forties in good health and CMV-seronegative. The CDR3 bases are TGTGCCAGCAGCTTAGGGACAGGTAACTCCTACGAGCAGTACTTC. Translated, it gives CASSLGTGNSYEQYF.